One sample yielded the 15 T cell receptor beta chains listed below, sequenced in a study of T-cell reconstitution after alpha-beta-depleted transplantation in children. A library of TCRbeta sequences, prepared with unique molecular identifiers, was generated. TCRdb passed the PCR reads through MiXCR, listing each CDR3 protein once. The data contain hundreds of thousands of distinct CDR3 sequences, approximately 14% of them seen just once; the ten biggest clones take up around 0.79%. The sample was PBMCs, taken before TCRalphabeta/CD19-depleted stem cell transplant. These receptors all stem from a girl aged 2 to 9 with congenital amegakaryocytic thrombocytopenia, due to receive a stem cell transplant.

In its sample, this clonotype was seen a few times. V and J are TRBV7-9 and TRBJ1-2; D gene ambiguous. The length of the CDR3 is 14 residues. Germline V CDR1 and CDR2: SEHNR, FQNEAQ (reference sequence). Trimming took off 3 bases at V and 4 bases at J, with 12 bases between the two ends. CDR3 coding DNA: TGTGCCAGCAGCTTCTCGACTGTGAGCTATGGCTACACCTTC. Translated: CASSFSTVSYGYTF. Filled out from reference TRBV7-9 and TRBJ1-2, the complete variable domain reads DTGVSQNPRHKITKRGQNVTFRCDPISEHNRLYWYRQTLGQGPEFLTYFQNEAQLEKSRLLSDRFSAERPKGSFSTLEIQRTEQGDSAMYLCASSFSTVSYGYTFGSGTRLTVV.

This clonotype was counted at least ten times. This chain links TRBV6-1 with TRBJ2-7, with D possibly being TRBD1 (6 bases). Trimming took off 6 bases at V and 2 bases at J, with 11 bases between the two ends. Germline CDR1 is MNHNS and CDR2 is SASEGT. This CDR3 has 13 residues. CDR3 protein: CASRWTETYEQYF. The CDR3, as DNA: TGTGCCAGCAGATGGACAGAAACCTACGAGCAGTACTTC.

This clonotype showed up many times. The rearrangement uses TRBV29-1 and TRBJ2-7; 7 positions agree with TRBD1. Germline V CDR1 and CDR2: SQVTM, ANQGSEA. The V and J ends lost 7 bases and 0 bases, in that order; junction bases with no gene match: 15. The CDR3 runs to 16 residues. The CDR3 protein is CSAQATRWDSSYEQYF. In DNA form, the CDR3 reads TGCAGCGCTCAAGCCACCCGTTGGGACAGCTCCTACGAGCAGTACTTC.

In this sample, this clonotype turned up many times. The V gene is TRBV5-1, the J gene TRBJ2-1; a possible D gene is TRBD2 (5 bases). Trimming shortened V by 6 bases and J by 2 bases, and 12 bases separated the two germline ends. The germline V gene encodes CDR1 SGHRS and CDR2 YFSETQ. This CDR3 is 14 amino acids long. DNA of the CDR3: TGCGCCAGCACCCCATCTAGCACCTACAATGAGCAGTTCTTC. Translation gives CASTPSSTYNEQFF.

This clonotype was found many times. The rearrangement links TRBV7-2 to TRBJ1-1; D perhaps matches TRBD1 (5 bases). The CDR3 is 13 amino acids. Trimming took off 0 bases at V and 5 bases at J, with 7 bases between the two ends. Germline loops: CDR1 SGHTA, CDR2 FQGNSA. CDR3: CASSLARETEAFF. The CDR3 nucleotides are TGTGCCAGCAGCTTAGCCAGGGAAACTGAAGCTTTCTTT. Together with reference TRBV7-2 and TRBJ1-1, the CDR3 gives the full variable domain: GAGVSQSPSNKVTEKGKDVELRCDPISGHTALYWYRQSLGQGLEFLIYFQGNSAPDKSGLPSDRFSAERTGGSVSTLTIQRTQQEDSAVYLCASSLARETEAFFGQGTRLTVV.

This clonotype came up many times. This chain uses TRBV29-1 with TRBJ1-1, with a possible D match to TRBD1 (6 bases). CDR1 is SQVTM and CDR2 is ANQGSEA in the germline V gene. The CDR3 totals 13 residues. V shed 4 bases and J shed 3 bases, with 12 bases lying between them. DNA of the CDR3: TGCAGCGTTGTGAGGGGGGCGGACACTGAAGCTTTCTTT. It translates to CSVVRGADTEAFF. Using reference TRBV29-1 and TRBJ1-1 for the parts outside the CDR3, the full variable domain is SAVISQKPSRDICQRGTSLTIQCQVDSQVTMMFWYRQQPGQSLTLIATANQGSEATYESGFVIDKFPISRPNLTFSTLTVSNMSPEDSSIYLCSVVRGADTEAFFGQGTRLTVV.

This sequence joins TRBV5-1 and TRBJ2-5; TRBD1 might be the D (6 bases). Germline values: CDR1 SGHRS, CDR2 YFSETQ. This CDR3 is 13 amino acids long. V was shortened by 4 bases and J by 5 bases, with 12 bases between the two germline ends. The CDR3 nucleotides read TGCGCCAGCAGCAAGGGGGTTGAGGAGACCCAGTACTTC. It encodes CASSKGVEETQYF.

The chain couples TRBV29-1 to TRBJ2-1; 9 positions match TRBD2. The trim removed 0 bases at V and 4 bases at J, leaving 7 bases unmatched. The germline gives CDR1 SQVTM, CDR2 ANQGSEA. CDR3 size: 16 residues. For the CDR3, the DNA is TGCAGCGTTGAAGACCCCACTAGCGGGCAGTACAATGAGCAGTTCTTC. Its translation: CSVEDPTSGQYNEQFF.

The rearrangement links TRBV16 to TRBJ2-1, with D unresolved. The germline V gene encodes CDR1 KGHSY and CDR2 FQNENV. V was pared by 0 bases and J by 4 bases, with 4 bases between. CDR3 length: 13 residues. The CDR3 nucleotides are TGTGCCAGCAGCCAATCGGCTTACAATGAGCAGTTCTTC. Residues: CASSQSAYNEQFF. The full variable domain, completed using reference TRBV16 and TRBJ2-1, is GEEVAQTPKHLVRGEGQKAKLYCAPIKGHSYVFWYQQVLKNEFKFLISFQNENVFDETGMPKERFSAKCLPNSPCSLEIQATKLEDSAVYFCASSQSAYNEQFFGPGTRLTVL.

This clonotype came up many times. The chain is built from TRBV5-1 and TRBJ2-1, with a tentative D call TRBD2 (6 bases). The V and J ends lost 3 bases and 7 bases respectively, with 17 bases between them. The V gene's germline CDR1 is SGHRS and CDR2 YFSETQ. The CDR3 sequence is 15 residues long. CDR3 sequence reads: CASSSRTTGGNEQFF. In DNA, the CDR3 is TGCGCCAGCAGCTCCCGGACTACCGGAGGGAATGAGCAGTTCTTC.

This clonotype was detected ten times or more. V gene TRBV20-1 combines with J gene TRBJ2-7; 8 bases agree with TRBD2. Trimming cost V 0 bases and J 3 bases; bases outside gene matches: 7. There are 15 residues in the CDR3. Per germline, CDR1 DFQATT and CDR2 SNEGSKA (reference sequence). CDR3 in amino acids: CSARDAWRGDYEQYF. The CDR3, as DNA: TGCAGTGCTAGAGATGCATGGCGGGGGGACTACGAGCAGTACTTC.

Ten or more counts support this clonotype. This chain connects TRBV20-1 to TRBJ2-7; 7 bases line up with TRBD1. CDR3 length equals 14 residues. With V trimmed by 4 bases and J by 0 bases, 6 bases remained unmatched. Germline CDR1 reads DFQATT; CDR2 reads SNEGSKA (reference sequence). The CDR3 is CSAMTGSLSYEQYF. As DNA, the CDR3 is TGCAGTGCTATGACAGGGTCCCTCTCCTACGAGCAGTACTTC.

This clonotype was detected a few times. The chain links TRBV27 to TRBJ2-7; D might be TRBD1 (6 bases). Germline loops: CDR1 MNHEY, CDR2 SMNVEV (reference sequence). The CDR3 is 15 residues long. The V end lost 9 bases, the J end lost 2 bases, and 20 bases lay between the germline ends. CDR3 nucleotide sequence: TGTGCCAGTACACAGGGCTTCGGTCTTACCTACGAGCAGTACTTC. This gives the protein CASTQGFGLTYEQYF.

This chain connects TRBV5-6 to TRBJ2-1; possibly TRBD1 or TRBD2 for D (6 bases each). V was pared by 0 bases and J by 11 bases, with 12 bases between. Germline V lookup: CDR1 SGHDT, CDR2 YYEEEE. The CDR3 runs to 13 residues. The CDR3 spells CASSLGGAGQQFF. CDR3 bases: TGTGCCAGCAGCTTGGGGGGGGCGGGACAGCAGTTCTTC.

This clonotype was recorded many times. The chain carries TRBV10-3 and TRBJ2-1; 11 bases are a match to TRBD2. V was pared by 10 bases and J by 5 bases, with 7 bases of the junction left unmatched. The CDR3 has 14 amino acids. The V gene's germline CDR1 is ENHRY and CDR2 SYGVKD. The CDR3 loop is CATGLAGLNNEQFF. The CDR3 DNA follows: TGTGCCACCGGACTAGCGGGTCTGAACAATGAGCAGTTCTTC.